This record looks at one T cell receptor beta chain sequence and its context. Its antigen has not been determined. One end of the junction varies from germline; a read error may be responsible. These data come from a study of shared clonotypes between healthy human individuals (TCRdb year 2020). Broadly, across the study: Two women and three men aged 18 to 49 years were included in the cohort. To increase sequencing depth and limit assay-specific biases, different laboratories used diverse techniques to prepare libraries and sequence TCR repertoires. Per donor, leukapheresis produced somewhere between about 0.9 and 9.5 billion PBMCs. The study deeply sequenced blood TCR repertoires of five healthy adults to estimate repertoire size and the extent of clonotype sharing between individuals. What the work shows at the level of the full study, not this receptor alone: Sampling was restricted to blood, and TCR repertoires in tissues likely differ from the TCR repertoires found in blood. The small number of donors limited the genetic and exposure-history diversity represented. Pairwise subsampling led to the expectation that sequencing depth would affect the degree of clonotype sharing among donors.

CDR1 and CDR2 (MNHEY, SMNVEV) derive from the germline V gene (reference sequence). There are 17 amino acids in the CDR3, from cysteine to phenylalanine inclusive. The DNA shown is the 51-base CDR3, in frame from base 1. The donors were healthy, HIV-negative adults who had no recently reported acute infections or vaccinations. Only Caucasian adults living in Nashville, Tennessee, USA were represented among the donors. For unsorted samples, 90 million or so PBMCs were counted, and genomic DNA was extracted using the QIAamp DNA Blood Mini kit. After blood collection by leukapheresis, PBMCs were isolated using Ficoll-Histopaque density gradient centrifugation and then cryopreserved in the vapor phase of liquid nitrogen. TCR CDR3 regions were amplified from genomic DNA by multiplex PCR using the deep immunoSEQ assay. Extracted genomic DNA from each cell subset was distributed evenly across all wells of several immunoSEQ 96-well plates, and each plate was treated as a replicate. For unsorted PBMC, about 300 ng of genomic DNA, equivalent to approximately 28,000 T cell genomes, went into each replicate PCR. Ten immunoSEQ deep assay plates were used to sequence unsorted PBMC genomic DNA. Purified libraries were measured with a Qubit 3.0 fluorometer, size-checked on a Bioanalyzer 2100, and measured again with the KAPA Library Quantification kit. Every immunoSEQ 96-well plate was sequenced on a dedicated single-read 150-cycle Illumina NextSeq 550 flow cell. The study's processing was this. Because the immunoSEQ output included only junctional sequences and no quality scores, the filtering could not be the same as the filtering used for full-length reads. Sequences were annotated with PyIR, a Python wrapper for IgBLAST v1.9, and V/J genes and CDR3 were assigned using IMGT germline references. Reads were removed for weak V/J assignments (E-value above 1e-6), missing CDR3, stop codons, out-of-frame junctions, or ambiguous translated residues. V3J clonotypes were defined by identical inferred V gene, J gene, and CDR3 amino acid sequence. To compute the percentage overlap between repertoires, the number of shared unique clonotypes was divided by the size of the smaller repertoire. RTK rarefaction, the Chao1 estimator, and Recon v2.1 estimates of unobserved clonotypes were used to assess repertoire richness. Drawn from immuneACCESS, this table holds only the in-frame rearrangements with V and J called that TCRdb kept. Clones are partly lost; checked studies trace under half to an unresolved V gene and leave the rest unexplained. V and J calls and clone size come straight from that table; D and trimming were deduced from the DNA. This sample comprises about 560,000 clones, roughly 79% of them detected only once. The biggest ten clones account for more than 10% of the sample.

The source is a woman aged 40 to 50 in good health. Some clones in this sample may be carry-over from other donors' samples. Sequencing was performed on PBMCs. This chain is built from TRBV27 and TRBJ2-7, and 8 junctional nucleotides match TRBD2. The DNA sequence is as follows: TGCTATGATCCCGGGACTAGGGCAGACCTGGGGGGAGGCGAGCAGTACTTC. Its translation is CYDPGTRADLGGGEQYF.